Below, one TCR beta chain is given with its context. The sample originates from a study of blood T cells in healthy people across ages. For the study at large: T cells yielded about one barcoded beta molecule per two cells through template switching.

Germline CDR1 and CDR2: LGHDT and YNNKEL (reference sequence). The CDR3 runs to 14 residues. V dropped 0 bases and J dropped 2 bases, with 7 bases sitting between them. Together with a sample-barcoded 5' primer, a J-beta primer mix was included in a second PCR lasting roughly 6 to 12 cycles. Template switching added a 12-random-nucleotide identifier to every cDNA molecule. TCRdb reanalysed the 5' RACE reads using MiXCR and keeps one entry per CDR3 protein. Here the sample spans 980,000 or so distinct CDR3 sequences, roughly 50% being singletons. The sequencing input was blood. The sequence was collected from a man between 25 and 39 years old in good health. J is TRBJ1-2 and V is TRBV3-1; D remains unclear. The CDR3 loop reads CASSQDAWNYGYTF. The CDR3 bases are TGTGCCAGCAGCCAAGACGCGTGGAACTATGGCTACACCTTC.